The 10 T cell receptor beta chains below all came from one sample that was sequenced in a study of cytomegalovirus exposure and HLA in healthy donors. Clones were sequenced by immunoSEQ multiplex PCR, and TCRdb holds only the in-frame ones, with some missing. Found here are roughly 190,000 clones, 86% of them singletons; the top ten hold roughly 1.5%. The specimen was PBMCs. Source of these receptors: a woman aged 18-29 years in good health and CMV-seronegative.

This chain connects TRBV18 to TRBJ1-5; D might be TRBD1 (5 bases). Germline V CDR1 and CDR2: KGHSH, LQKENI. Trimming stripped 3 bases from V and 4 bases from J, with 10 bases between. The CDR3 is 14 amino acids. CDR3 sequence: CASSPGRGNQPQHF. Here the CDR3 DNA reads TGTGCCAGCTCACCGGGTCGGGGGAATCAGCCCCAGCATTTT.

V usage is TRBV5-1 and J usage is TRBJ1-2; 7 bases are shared with TRBD1. The CDR3 consists of 15 residues. With V trimmed by 3 bases and J by 2 bases, 7 bases remained unmatched. Germline V gives CDR1 SGHRS, CDR2 YFSETQ. The CDR3 region is CASSSSPGQNYGYTF. In DNA form, the CDR3 reads TGCGCCAGCAGCTCAAGTCCGGGACAGAACTATGGCTACACCTTC.

The chain couples TRBV6-4 to TRBJ2-7, with D hard to call. The V end was cut by 5 bases, the J end by 4 bases, with 12 bases between. Germline V gene data show CDR1 as MRHNA and CDR2 as SNTAGT. This CDR3 comprises 13 residues. This CDR3 is CASSPTPPYEQYF. The CDR3 DNA is TGTGCCAGCAGTCCGACTCCTCCATACGAGCAGTACTTC.

This clone appeared a single time. This rearrangement joins TRBV7-2 to TRBJ1-4; possibly TRBD1 for D (6 bases). With 5 bases removed from V and 7 bases from J, the gap between germline ends came to 20 bases. CDR1 is SGHTA and CDR2 is FQGNSA in the germline V gene. The CDR3 totals 16 residues. As DNA, the CDR3 is TGTGCCAGCAGCCTAACAGGGCGGCGGGTCGGTGAAAAACTGTTTTTT. This encodes CASSLTGRRVGEKLFF.

This chain connects TRBV4-2 to TRBJ2-2, with 9 bases aligning to TRBD2. Trimming took 8 bases from V and 2 from J; bases not matched to a gene: 9. Germline CDR1 LGHNA, CDR2 YNFKEQ. The CDR3 is 16 amino acids. The CDR3 is CASLPVGTSNTGELFF. The CDR3 region has the DNA TGTGCCAGCCTACCGGTAGGGACTAGCAACACCGGGGAGCTGTTTTTT.

This chain uses TRBV25-1 with TRBJ1-4; perhaps TRBD1 as D (6 bases). In germline, CDR1 is MGHDK, CDR2 SYGVNS. Trimming cost V 6 bases and J 4 bases, with 12 bases left between them. CDR3 length equals 14 residues. CDR3 in DNA: TGTGCCAGCAGGGAGACAGGTCGTAATGAAAAACTGTTTTTT. It yields the protein CASRETGRNEKLFF. The whole variable domain, filled in from reference TRBV25-1 and TRBJ1-4, reads EADIYQTPRYLVIGTGKKITLECSQTMGHDKMYWYQQDPGMELHLIHYSYGVNSTEKGDLSSESTVSRIRTEHFPLTLESARPSHTSQYLCASRETGRNEKLFFGSGTQLSVL.

The chain has TRBV19 and TRBJ1-4; D may be TRBD1 (5 bases). Trimming pared 6 bases from V and 3 bases from J, leaving 11 bases between. Germline lookup yields CDR1 LNHDA and CDR2 SQIVND (reference sequence). This CDR3 comprises 14 residues. CDR3 DNA sequence: TGTGCCAGTAGGCCAGGGATGCCTAATGAAAAACTGTTTTTT. As protein: CASRPGMPNEKLFF.

The chain couples TRBV14 to TRBJ1-1; 7 nucleotides line up with TRBD1. The V gene's germline CDR1 is SGHDN and CDR2 FVKESK. Unmatched junction bases numbered 9, after V lost 4 bases and J lost 10 bases. The CDR3 is made up of 13 amino acids. The CDR3 here is CASSRQGGLGAFF. The CDR3, as DNA: TGTGCCAGCAGCCGACAGGGCGGGTTAGGAGCTTTCTTT.

This sequence joins TRBV5-6 and TRBJ2-7, with 7 bases matching TRBD1. Germline V gene data show CDR1 as SGHDT and CDR2 as YYEEEE. The CDR3 has 17 residues. Losses at the gene ends were 4 bases for V and 3 bases for J; bases not matched to a gene: 16. The CDR3 here is CASSAQGRYTTGYEQYF. In nucleotides, the CDR3 is TGTGCCAGCAGCGCACAGGGGCGCTACACCACAGGCTACGAGCAGTACTTC.

V and J are TRBV7-9 and TRBJ1-4, with unresolved D. The CDR3 consists of 11 residues. CDR1 and CDR2 (germline): SEHNR, FQNEAQ (reference sequence). The V and J ends lost 2 bases and 8 bases respectively, with 3 bases between them. The CDR3 nucleotides are TGTGCCAGCAGCTTACAAGAAAAACTGTTTTTT. This encodes CASSLQEKLFF.